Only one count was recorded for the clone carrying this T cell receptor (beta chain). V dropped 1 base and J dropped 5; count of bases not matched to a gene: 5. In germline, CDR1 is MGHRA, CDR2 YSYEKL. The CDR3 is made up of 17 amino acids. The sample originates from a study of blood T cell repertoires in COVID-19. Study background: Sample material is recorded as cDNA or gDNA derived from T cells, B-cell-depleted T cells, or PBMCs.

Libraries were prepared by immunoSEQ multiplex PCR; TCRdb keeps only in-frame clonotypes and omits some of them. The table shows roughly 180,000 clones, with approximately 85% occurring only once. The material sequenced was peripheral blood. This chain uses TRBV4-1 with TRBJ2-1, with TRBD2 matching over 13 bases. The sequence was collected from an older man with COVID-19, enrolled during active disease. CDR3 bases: TGCGCCAGCAGCCAAGGGGGGGGGACTAGCGGGAACAATGAGCAGTTCTTC. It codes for CASSQGGGTSGNNEQFF.